Below, 9 T cell receptor beta chains from the same sample are listed, as sequenced in a study of T cell repertoires in cytomegalovirus infection (dated by TCRdb to about 2019). Sequencer: Illumina HiSeq 1500. TCRdb itself trimmed the public reads at Q25 with fastp, ran MiXCR and retained productive beta chains. Rows merge per CDR3 protein into single entries with the most common DNA and genes. The sample table shows more than 400,000 distinct CDR3 sequences, and about 30% are seen once. The ten most abundant clones make up over 10% of the sample. Sequencing was carried out using PBMCs. The receptor source for this set is a human donor in good health (CMV status not recorded). Some clones in this sample may be carry-over from other donors' samples.

Regarding this clonotype: Germline and junction disagree at one end, which may indicate a read error. The rearrangement uses TRBV24-1 and TRBJ2-7; D unclear. This CDR3 has 16 amino acids. Germline V gives CDR1 KGHDR, CDR2 SFDVKD. CDR3 nucleotides: TGTTCCACCAGTGATCTACCGACATCCCCTTTCTACGAGCAGTACTTC. Translating it yields CSTSDLPTSPFYEQYF.

This clonotype is a singleton in its sample. The J gene is TRBJ2-1, the V gene TRBV18, with 8 bases lining up with TRBD2. The germline gives CDR1 KGHSH, CDR2 LQKENI. Germline trimming cut 2 bases from V and 9 bases from J; bases unmatched to any gene: 15. CDR3 length equals 17 residues. CDR3 DNA sequence: TGTGCCAGCTCACCAACTAAAGGCGGGAGGATGGCAAGTGAGCAGTTCTTC. Translated, it gives CASSPTKGGRMASEQFF.

The chain carries TRBV4-3 and TRBJ2-1, with 9 bases lining up with TRBD2. J gave up 5 bases and V 3 bases, and 8 bases lay outside the gene matches. The CDR3 contains 16 residues. Germline CDR1 LGHNA, CDR2 YSLEER. CDR3 residues: CASSQPLAGRHNEQFF. CDR3 nucleotide sequence: TGCGCCAGCAGCCAGCCCCTAGCGGGACGTCACAATGAGCAGTTCTTC.

The chain has TRBV15 and TRBJ2-3; D call uncertain. Trimming cost V 4 bases and J 3 bases, with 5 bases left between them. Germline CDR1 is LNHNV and CDR2 is YYDKDF (reference sequence). This CDR3 is 12 amino acids long. The CDR3 DNA reads TGTGCCACCAGCAAGGCAACAGATACGCAGTATTTT. This sequence encodes CATSKATDTQYF.

This clonotype has a handful of counts. Here the CDR3 reads CSVERQGRGETQYF. The CDR3 region has the DNA TGCAGCGTCGAACGACAGGGACGAGGAGAGACCCAGTACTTC. This chain uses TRBV29-1 with TRBJ2-5; 7 nucleotides line up with TRBD1. The CDR3 runs 14 residues. Unmatched junction bases numbered 11, after V lost 6 bases and J lost 4 bases. The germline CDR1 and CDR2 sequences are SQVTM and ANQGSEA.

V gene TRBV10-3 combines with J gene TRBJ2-7, with unresolved D. Trimming took 10 bases from V and 2 from J, leaving 18 bases between them. The CDR3 is 14 amino acids. Germline values: CDR1 ENHRY, CDR2 SYGVKD. The CDR3 protein is CATSRADVPYEQYF. CDR3 sequence (DNA): TGTGCCACTTCACGGGCGGACGTGCCCTACGAGCAGTACTTC.

CDR3 amino acids: CARPQVGFYEQYV. CDR3 in DNA: TGTGCCCGGCCCCAGGTGGGATTCTACGAGCAGTACGTC. The rearrangement joins TRBV7-4 to TRBJ2-7, with D hard to call. CDR3 length: 13 amino acids. Trimming left V 11 bases short and J 3 bases short, with 17 bases between. Germline V gene sequence: CDR1 SGHVT, CDR2 SQSDAQ.

V gene TRBV6-1 combines with J gene TRBJ2-6, with D tentatively TRBD2 (6 bases). The CDR3 totals 14 residues. Germline V gene data show CDR1 as MNHNS and CDR2 as SASEGT. Trimming left V 4 bases short and J 5 bases short, with 9 bases between. CDR3 sequence: CASSARTRANVLTF. The CDR3 bases are TGTGCCAGCAGTGCAAGGACTAGGGCCAACGTCCTGACTTTC.

CDR3 bases: TGCAGCGGAGACACAGGGGGCGAGGAGACCCAGTACTTC. Translation: CSGDTGGEETQYF. This chain connects TRBV29-1 to TRBJ2-5; 9 bases agree with TRBD1. Germline V gives CDR1 SQVTM, CDR2 ANQGSEA. This CDR3 comprises 13 residues. Germline trimming cut 7 bases from V and 5 bases from J; bases unmatched to any gene: 8.